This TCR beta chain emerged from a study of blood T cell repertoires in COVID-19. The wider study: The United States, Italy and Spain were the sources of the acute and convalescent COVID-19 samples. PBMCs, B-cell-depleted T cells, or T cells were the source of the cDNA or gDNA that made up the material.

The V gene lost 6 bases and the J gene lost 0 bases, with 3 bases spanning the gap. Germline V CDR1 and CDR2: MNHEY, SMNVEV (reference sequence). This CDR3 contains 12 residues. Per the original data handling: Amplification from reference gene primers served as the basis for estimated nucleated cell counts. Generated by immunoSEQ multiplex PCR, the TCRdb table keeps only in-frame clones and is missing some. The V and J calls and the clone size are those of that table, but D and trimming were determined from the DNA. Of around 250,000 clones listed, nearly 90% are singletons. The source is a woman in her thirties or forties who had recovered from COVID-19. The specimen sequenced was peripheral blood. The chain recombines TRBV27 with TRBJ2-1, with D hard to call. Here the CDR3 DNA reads TGTGCCAGCAGCAACTCCTACAATGAGCAGTTCTTC. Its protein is CASSNSYNEQFF.